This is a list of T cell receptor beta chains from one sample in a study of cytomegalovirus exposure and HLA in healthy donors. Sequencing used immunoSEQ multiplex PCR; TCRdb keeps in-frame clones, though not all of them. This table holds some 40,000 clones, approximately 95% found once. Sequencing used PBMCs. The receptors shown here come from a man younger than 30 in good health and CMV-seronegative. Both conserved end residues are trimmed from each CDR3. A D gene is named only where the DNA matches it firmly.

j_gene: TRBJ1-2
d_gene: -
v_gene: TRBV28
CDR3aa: ATKDGNYGYT

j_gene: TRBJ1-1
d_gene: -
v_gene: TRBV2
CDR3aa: ASSEKGQGHTEAF

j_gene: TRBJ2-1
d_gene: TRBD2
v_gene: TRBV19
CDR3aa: ASTRSSTLTSGWDWNEQF

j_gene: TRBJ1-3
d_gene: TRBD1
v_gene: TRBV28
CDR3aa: ASSLILIGPDRGKNTIY

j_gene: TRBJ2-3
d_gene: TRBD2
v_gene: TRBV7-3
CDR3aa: ASSPRLAGGLTDTQY

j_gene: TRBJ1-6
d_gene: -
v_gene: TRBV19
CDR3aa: ASSERQVNSPLH

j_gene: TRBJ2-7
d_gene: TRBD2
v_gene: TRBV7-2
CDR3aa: ASSLLAGVYEQY

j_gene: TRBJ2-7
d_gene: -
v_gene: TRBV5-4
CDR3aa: ASSLDGGSYEQY

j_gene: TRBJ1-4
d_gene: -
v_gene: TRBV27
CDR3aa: ASSPRRGEEKLF

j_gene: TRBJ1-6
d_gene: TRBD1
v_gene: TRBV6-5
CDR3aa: ASSPSGTGSSPLH

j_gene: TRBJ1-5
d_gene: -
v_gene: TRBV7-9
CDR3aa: ASSTSNQPQH

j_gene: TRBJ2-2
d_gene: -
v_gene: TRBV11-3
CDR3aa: ASSPGVGANTGELF

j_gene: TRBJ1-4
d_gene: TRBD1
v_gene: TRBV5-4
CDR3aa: ASSLGGTATEKLF

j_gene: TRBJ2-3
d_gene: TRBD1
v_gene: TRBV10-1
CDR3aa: ASSGGTGTDTQY

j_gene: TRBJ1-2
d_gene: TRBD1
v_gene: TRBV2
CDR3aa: ASSDSQGFYGYT

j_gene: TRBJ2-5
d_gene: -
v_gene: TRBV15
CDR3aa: ATSRDRGQETQY

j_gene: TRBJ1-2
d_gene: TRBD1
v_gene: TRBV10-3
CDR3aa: AISEGQGYGYT

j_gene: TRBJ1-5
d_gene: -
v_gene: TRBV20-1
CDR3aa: SATPGQTQH

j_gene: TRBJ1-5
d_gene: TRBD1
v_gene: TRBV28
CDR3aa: ASSLTQGAGNQPQH

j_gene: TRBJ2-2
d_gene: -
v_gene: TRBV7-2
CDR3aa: ASSPAQGNTGELF

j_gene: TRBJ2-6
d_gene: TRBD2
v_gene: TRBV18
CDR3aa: ASSPAAGRSGANVLT

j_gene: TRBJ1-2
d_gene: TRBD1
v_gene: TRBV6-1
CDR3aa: ASSGGTVLDYGYT

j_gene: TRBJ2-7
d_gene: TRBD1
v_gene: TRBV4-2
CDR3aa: ASSQEPGQGAQQY

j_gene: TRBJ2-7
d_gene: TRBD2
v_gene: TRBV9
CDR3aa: ASSSDLSGSSDEQY

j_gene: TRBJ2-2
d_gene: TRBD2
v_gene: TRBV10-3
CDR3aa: ATGLAGDGELF

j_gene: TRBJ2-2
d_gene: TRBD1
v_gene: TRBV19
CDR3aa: ASSVTGGEWTGELF